The 21 T cell receptor beta chains presented below share a single source sample, sequenced in a study of blood T cell repertoires in COVID-19. Produced via immunoSEQ multiplex PCR; TCRdb's table is partial and in-frame only. The data hold around 50,000 clones, with roughly 91% observed a single time. Material: peripheral blood. These receptors originate from a human donor in a cohort sampled during active COVID-19.

The chain couples TRBV25-1 to TRBJ2-3; the match to TRBD1 covers 7 bases. Losses at the gene ends were 5 bases for V and 1 base for J; bases not matched to a gene: 6. The CDR3 runs to 15 residues. Germline V gene lookup returns CDR1 MGHDK and CDR2 SYGVNS. Here the CDR3 reads CASSPPGTGTDTQYF. The CDR3 nucleotides read TGTGCCAGCAGTCCCCCCGGGACAGGCACAGATACGCAGTATTTT.

The chain uses TRBV11-2 and TRBJ2-2; 8 bases fit TRBD1. The germline CDR1 and CDR2 sequences are SGHAT and FQNNGV. This CDR3 contains 18 residues. V dropped 2 bases and J dropped 5; count of bases not matched to a gene: 13. The CDR3 sequence: CASSLRYSPRTGTGELFF. Written as DNA, the CDR3 is TGTGCCAGCAGCTTACGTTATTCCCCCCGGACAGGGACCGGGGAGCTGTTTTTT. The full variable domain, completed using reference TRBV11-2 and TRBJ2-2, is EAGVAQSPRYKIIEKRQSVAFWCNPISGHATLYWYQQILGQGPKLLIQFQNNGVVDDSQLPKDRFSAERLKGVDSTLKIQPAKLEDSAVYLCASSLRYSPRTGTGELFFGEGSRLTVL.

Of note for this clone: The junction departs from the called germline gene at one end, perhaps through a read error. Different DNA sequences within this sample yield the same CDR3. V is TRBV7-2 and J is TRBJ2-5; 8 bases line up with TRBD1. This CDR3 is built from 13 residues. The V gene's germline CDR1 is SGHTA and CDR2 FQGNSA. The CDR3 region is CASSLDREETQYF. The CDR3 coding sequence is TGTGCCAGCAGTCTGGACAGGGAAGAGACTCAGTACTTC.

This chain uses TRBV7-9 with TRBJ2-4; TRBD1 aligns across 8 bases. The V gene's germline CDR1 is SEHNR and CDR2 FQNEAQ (reference sequence). V lost 5 bases, J lost 0 bases, and 6 bases stayed unmatched. This CDR3 region has 16 residues. The CDR3 DNA is TGTGCCAGCAGCCTATGGACAGGGATAGCCAAAAACATTCAGTACTTC. It specifies CASSLWTGIAKNIQYF.

The J gene is TRBJ1-3, the V gene TRBV9; possible D gene TRBD1, 5 bases. Germline CDR1 reads SGDLS; CDR2 reads YYNGEE. V gave up 5 bases and J gave up 3 bases, with 15 bases separating them. The CDR3 is made up of 15 amino acids. In DNA, the CDR3 is TGTGCCAGCAGTACAACCCAGGGAAGTGGAAACACCATATATTTT. This sequence encodes CASSTTQGSGNTIYF. The full variable domain, in which reference TRBV9 and TRBJ1-3 provide the parts outside the CDR3, is DSGVTQTPKHLITATGQRVTLRCSPRSGDLSVYWYQQSLDQGLQFLIQYYNGEERAKGNILERFSAQQFPDLHSELNLSSLELGDSALYFCASSTTQGSGNTIYFGEGSWLTVV.

The chain uses TRBV2 and TRBJ2-7; D might be TRBD2 (6 bases). CDR1 is SNHLY and CDR2 is FYNNEI in the germline V gene. Trimming left V 1 base short and J 0 bases short, with 10 bases between. The CDR3 spans 15 residues. The CDR3 nucleotides are TGTGCCAGCAGTGAAGAGGGACTTATCTCCTACGAGCAGTACTTC. It specifies CASSEEGLISYEQYF.

The chain has TRBV7-8 and TRBJ2-7; TRBD2 matches 10 bases. The CDR3 runs to 15 residues. J was trimmed by 0 bases and V by 7 bases; bases with no gene match: 6. Germline-derived CDR1 and CDR2 are SGHVS and FQNEAQ. CDR3 amino acids: CASTTSGTISYEQYF. The DNA of the CDR3 is TGTGCCAGCACCACTAGCGGGACGATCTCCTACGAGCAGTACTTC.

The chain recombines TRBV19 with TRBJ1-3; D gene ambiguous. The germline V gene encodes CDR1 LNHDA and CDR2 SQIVND (reference sequence). V shed 3 bases and J shed 0 bases, with 15 bases lying between them. The CDR3 extends over 17 amino acids. The CDR3 region has the DNA TGTGCCAGTAGTATGCTCGGCCAGGCCATCTCTGGAAACACCATATATTTT. Amino acid sequence: CASSMLGQAISGNTIYF.

The sample holds one count of this clone. The J gene is TRBJ2-5, the V gene TRBV19, with a possible D match to TRBD2 (8 bases). Germline CDR1 reads LNHDA; CDR2 reads SQIVND (reference sequence). The CDR3 loop spans 16 amino acids. The V end lost 4 bases, the J end lost 4 bases, and 19 bases lay between the germline ends. The CDR3 here is CASSTGTASGRETQYF. CDR3 bases: TGTGCCAGTAGTACAGGGACAGCCAGCGGGAGAGAGACCCAGTACTTC.

The chain recombines TRBV2 with TRBJ2-1; TRBD2 matches 8 bases. V lost 6 bases and J lost 0; bases outside the gene matches: 4. The CDR3 extends over 15 amino acids. From germline, CDR1 is SNHLY and CDR2 FYNNEI. Here the CDR3 reads CASSATSGSYNEQFF. CDR3 DNA: TGTGCCAGCAGCGCTACTAGCGGCTCCTACAATGAGCAGTTCTTC.

This clone has just one count. The V gene is TRBV10-3, the J gene TRBJ1-1; TRBD1 is a possible D gene (5 bases). The CDR3 runs to 14 residues. Between the trimmed V and J ends, which lost 4 bases and 0 bases, there was a span of 9 bases. Germline V lookup: CDR1 ENHRY, CDR2 SYGVKD. Written as DNA, the CDR3 is TGTGCCATCAGTGGTGACAGATTGAACACTGAAGCTTTCTTT. Its translation: CAISGDRLNTEAFF.

This clone has a single count. This chain connects TRBV11-2 to TRBJ2-1; 8 bases match TRBD2. The CDR3 is 14 amino acids. V was pared by 7 bases and J by 3 bases, with 5 bases of the junction left unmatched. Germline lookup yields CDR1 SGHAT and CDR2 FQNNGV. CDR3 amino acids: CASNRLAGYNEQFF. The CDR3 DNA sequence: TGTGCCAGCAATAGGCTAGCGGGCTACAATGAGCAGTTCTTC.

The gene calls are TRBV19 and TRBJ2-2; D gene unclear. Looked up from germline, CDR1 is LNHDA and CDR2 is SQIVND (reference sequence). V lost 8 bases, J lost 7 bases, and 20 bases lay in between. The CDR3 is 15 residues long. DNA for the CDR3: TGTGCCAGTCATGAGAAGGCCGGAGTATTCGGGGAGCTGTTTTTT. As protein: CASHEKAGVFGELFF.

This clone was seen only a few times. The chain uses TRBV27 and TRBJ2-7; TRBD1 agrees at 11 bases. This CDR3 contains 14 residues. The junction had 5 bases not matched to a gene; V was cut back by 6 bases and J by 4 bases. Germline assignment: CDR1 MNHEY and CDR2 SMNVEV (reference sequence). CDR3: CASSWTGGGYEQYF. The CDR3 region has the DNA TGTGCCAGCAGCTGGACAGGGGGCGGGTACGAGCAGTACTTC.

This chain links TRBV19 with TRBJ1-1, with D uncertain. The length of the CDR3 is 17 residues. Per germline, CDR1 LNHDA and CDR2 SQIVND (reference sequence). The V end was cut by 4 bases, the J end by 3 bases, with 21 bases between. The CDR3 sequence is CASSTPFGRSVDTEAFF. Here the CDR3 DNA reads TGTGCCAGTAGTACGCCGTTTGGCAGGTCGGTGGACACTGAAGCTTTCTTT.

The CDR3 region is CSVGQGWEQYF. The CDR3 region has the DNA TGCAGCGTGGGACAGGGCTGGGAGCAGTACTTC. This rearrangement joins TRBV29-1 to TRBJ2-7, with 9 nucleotides matching TRBD1. The CDR3 has 11 amino acids. The V segment lost 6 bases and the J segment 7 bases; nucleotides outside the gene matches: 4. In germline, CDR1 is SQVTM, CDR2 ANQGSEA.

A remark on this clone: Mismatch with germline at one junction end may stem from a read error. CDR3 sequence reads: CASSELSGHYF. The CDR3, as DNA: TGTGCCAGCAGTGAATTATCCGGACATTACTTC. The chain joins TRBV2 to TRBJ1-2; D possibly corresponds to TRBD1 (5 bases). Germline CDR1 and CDR2: SNHLY and FYNNEI. CDR3 length: 11 amino acids.

This chain links TRBV27 with TRBJ2-1, with D tentatively TRBD2 (7 bases). Germline V gene lookup returns CDR1 MNHEY and CDR2 SMNVEV (reference sequence). The CDR3 runs 18 residues. With 2 bases removed from V and 0 bases from J, the gap between germline ends came to 17 bases. The CDR3 reads CASSLGRRGGSSYNEQFF. The CDR3 bases are TGTGCCAGCAGTTTAGGTAGAAGGGGGGGAAGCTCCTACAATGAGCAGTTCTTC.

The rearrangement uses TRBV11-2 and TRBJ2-7; TRBD2 matches 14 bases. V dropped 5 bases and J dropped 1; count of bases not matched to a gene: 7. This CDR3 is built from 17 residues. The V gene's germline CDR1 is SGHAT and CDR2 FQNNGV. The CDR3, as DNA: TGTGCCAGCAGCCCGACTAGCGGGAGGGGTGGTTCCTACGAGCAGTACTTC. It codes for CASSPTSGRGGSYEQYF.

The V gene is TRBV6-5, the J gene TRBJ2-3; the D gene is possibly TRBD2 (5 bases). Germline CDR1 reads MNHEY; CDR2 reads SVGAGI. The CDR3 consists of 15 residues. V lost 6 bases and J lost 1, with 14 bases in between. The CDR3: CASRTPGIGTDTQYF. The CDR3 nucleotides read TGTGCCAGCAGGACCCCCGGGATTGGCACAGATACGCAGTATTTT.

The J gene is TRBJ2-7, the V gene TRBV28; D is unresolved. Germline lookup yields CDR1 MDHEN and CDR2 SYDVKM. Trimming cost V 8 bases and J 3 bases, with 11 bases left between them. The length of the CDR3 is 12 residues. The CDR3 DNA follows: TGTGCCAGCGGCATCCAGGACTACGAGCAGTACTTC. Its protein product is CASGIQDYEQYF.